What follows are 15 T cell receptor beta chains derived from one specimen sequenced in a study of OX40 agonist ivuxolimab in advanced cancers. Library preparation used the immunoSEQ multiplex PCR assay. The table was pulled from immuneACCESS by TCRdb, which kept in-frame rearrangements only. Such tables lose some clones; where checked, under half of the loss comes from unresolved V genes, and the rest has no known cause. Recorded for this sample are around 94,000 clones; around nine tenths of them occurred a single time. The top ten clones comprise about 0.81% of the sample. Sequenced here: CD4+ or CD8+ T cells sorted from blood, sampled in a trial of the OX40 agonist ivuxolimab. Source of these receptors: an adult with an advanced solid tumor such as melanoma, head and neck, liver or kidney cancer.

CDR3 in DNA: TGTGCCAGCAGCCAAGGTGCGCGGGAGAACACCGGGGAGCTGTTTTTT. As protein: CASSQGARENTGELFF. The chain carries TRBV4-2 and TRBJ2-2, with D possibly being TRBD2 (6 bases). CDR3 size: 16 residues. Germline loops: CDR1 LGHNA, CDR2 YNFKEQ. V gave up 1 base and J gave up 1 base, with 10 bases separating them.

The rearrangement uses TRBV5-1 and TRBJ2-5; 10 bases fit TRBD1. The trim removed 3 bases at V and 4 bases at J, leaving 6 bases unmatched. Looked up from germline, CDR1 is SGHRS and CDR2 is YFSETQ. The CDR3 sequence is 15 residues long. The CDR3 here is CASSSEGQGVETQYF. In DNA, the CDR3 is TGCGCCAGCAGCTCAGAAGGACAGGGGGTAGAGACCCAGTACTTC.

The gene calls are TRBV28 and TRBJ2-2; 8 bases match TRBD1. V gave up 3 bases and J gave up 3 bases; unmatched junction bases: 9. CDR3 length: 17 residues. CDR1 MDHEN and CDR2 SYDVKM come from the germline V gene. The chain's CDR3 is CASSFHGQGRDTGELFF. The CDR3 DNA reads as TGTGCCAGCAGTTTCCATGGACAGGGTCGGGACACCGGGGAGCTGTTTTTT.

V gene TRBV7-2 combines with J gene TRBJ2-1; 7 nucleotides line up with TRBD2. Germline-derived CDR1 and CDR2 are SGHTA and FQGNSA. The CDR3 is 17 amino acids. The J segment lost 0 bases and the V segment lost 3 bases, leaving 8 bases of the junction unmatched. As DNA, the CDR3 is TGTGCCAGCAGCTTCGGGAGGCCTTATACCTCCTACAATGAGCAGTTCTTC. This translates into CASSFGRPYTSYNEQFF.

The chain carries TRBV30 and TRBJ2-7; possibly TRBD1 for D (5 bases). Germline-derived CDR1 and CDR2 are GTSNPN and SVGIG (reference sequence). V was cut by 1 base and J by 0 bases, with 10 bases left in between. This CDR3 contains 14 residues. CDR3 nucleotide sequence: TGTGCCTGGAGTGAGGGGCTGTCCTCCTACGAGCAGTACTTC. As protein: CAWSEGLSSYEQYF.

V is TRBV7-9 and J is TRBJ1-1; a weak D match, TRBD1 (6 bases). Germline V gives CDR1 SEHNR, CDR2 FQNEAQ (reference sequence). The CDR3 runs to 15 residues. The V gene lost 2 bases and the J gene lost 10 bases, with 20 bases spanning the gap. The CDR3 nucleotides read TGTGCCAGCAGCTTACCTCTAGGGGGACGGAGTGCAGCTTTCTTT. Its protein product is CASSLPLGGRSAAFF.

This chain links TRBV27 with TRBJ2-1; D gene uncertain. The germline V gene encodes CDR1 MNHEY and CDR2 SMNVEV (reference sequence). The CDR3 length is 14 residues. V was clipped by 3 bases and J by 5 bases, with 11 bases between them. As DNA, the CDR3 is TGTGCCAGCAGTTTCGTTTCCACCGACAATGAGCAGTTCTTC. Amino acids: CASSFVSTDNEQFF.

The rearrangement links TRBV6-4 to TRBJ2-3; D call uncertain. Germline-derived CDR1 and CDR2 are MRHNA and SNTAGT. Trimming pared 5 bases from V and 2 bases from J, leaving 17 bases between. This CDR3 has 16 amino acids. In DNA form, the CDR3 reads TGTGCCAGCAGTCCCCAAGGAACAGCTTTCACAGATACGCAGTATTTT. Its protein product is CASSPQGTAFTDTQYF.

This sequence joins TRBV11-3 and TRBJ1-3; D is unclear. Germline V gene data show CDR1 as SGHNT and CDR2 as YENEEA. V lost 0 bases and J lost 2, with 8 bases in between. There are 15 residues in the CDR3. The CDR3 DNA is TGTGCCAGCAGCTTAGATCAAGGAGCTGGAAACACCATATATTTT. Its translation: CASSLDQGAGNTIYF.

The genes are TRBV29-1 and TRBJ1-3; D possibly corresponds to TRBD1 (6 bases). The V end lost 7 bases, the J end lost 0 bases, and 13 bases lay between the germline ends. The CDR3 loop spans 14 amino acids. Germline loops: CDR1 SQVTM, CDR2 ANQGSEA. The CDR3 protein is CSASRGGSGNTIYF. Here the CDR3 DNA reads TGCAGCGCCTCGAGGGGGGGCTCTGGAAACACCATATATTTT. Filled out from reference TRBV29-1 and TRBJ1-3, the complete variable domain reads SAVISQKPSRDICQRGTSLTIQCQVDSQVTMMFWYRQQPGQSLTLIATANQGSEATYESGFVIDKFPISRPNLTFSTLTVSNMSPEDSSIYLCSASRGGSGNTIYFGEGSWLTVV.

This chain connects TRBV4-2 to TRBJ2-5; 9 positions agree with TRBD2. Germline V gives CDR1 LGHNA, CDR2 YNFKEQ. The CDR3 is 15 amino acids. Losses at the gene ends were 4 bases for V and 1 base for J; bases not matched to a gene: 4. The DNA for the CDR3 is TGTGCCAGCAGCCTGGAGGGACTAGCCCAAGAGACCCAGTACTTC. Its protein is CASSLEGLAQETQYF.

The genes are TRBV21-1 and TRBJ2-3; TRBD1, the table's D call, was not compared with the DNA. TRBV21-1 is a documented pseudogene. The CDR3 covers 17 residues. The CDR3 sequence is CASSKVPQDRSTDTQYF. Here the CDR3 DNA reads TGTGCCAGCAGCAAAGTACCCCAAGACAGGAGCACAGATACGCAGTATTTT.

J is TRBJ2-1 and V is TRBV5-4; D is possibly TRBD1 (6 bases). The ends were cut back, 0 bases at V and 6 bases at J, with 16 bases in the middle. Germline CDR1 SGHNT, CDR2 YYREEE (reference sequence). There are 16 residues in the CDR3. The DNA for the CDR3 is TGTGCCAGCAGCTTGGCAGCTACCCTAGGGGGCAATGAGCAGTTCTTC. The encoded protein is CASSLAATLGGNEQFF. The whole variable domain, filled in from reference TRBV5-4 and TRBJ2-1, reads ETGVTQSPTHLIKTRGQQVTLRCSSQSGHNTVSWYQQALGQGPQFIFQYYREEENGRGNFPPRFSGLQFPNYSSELNVNALELDDSALYLCASSLAATLGGNEQFFGPGTRLTVL.

The chain joins TRBV28 to TRBJ1-3; D may be TRBD1 (6 bases). Germline V CDR1 and CDR2: MDHEN, SYDVKM. The CDR3 is 15 residues long. With 7 bases removed from V and 6 bases from J, the gap between germline ends came to 19 bases. For the CDR3, the DNA is TGTGCCAGCACCTCGGGAGGGGGGGTCGTAAACACCATATATTTT. This gives the protein CASTSGGGVVNTIYF.

This chain joins TRBV7-8 and TRBJ2-5; TRBD1 agrees at 9 bases. With 4 bases clipped from V and 1 base from J, the junction kept 16 bases outside the gene matches. The CDR3 has 19 amino acids. CDR1 is SGHVS, CDR2 FQNEAQ, per germline. In DNA form, the CDR3 reads TGTGCCAGCAGCTCAACTCCTCTCGCCCGACAGGGGGTCCAAGAGACCCAGTACTTC. It encodes CASSSTPLARQGVQETQYF.